This T cell receptor (beta chain) was retrieved from a study of blood T cell repertoires in COVID-19. About the research overall: The analysed material was cDNA or gDNA that came from T cells, B-cell-depleted T cells, or PBMCs.

The authors' processing: Researchers report that nucleated cell counts were estimated from reference gene primer amplification. TCRdb keeps only in-frame clones here, not all; method: immunoSEQ multiplex PCR. V, J and clone size are taken as reported in that table, and D and trimming were inferred from the DNA itself. The top ten hold less than 15% of the sample, which has some 200,000 clones, around 80% seen once. The germline CDR1 and CDR2 sequences are KGHDR and SFDVKD. V lost 3 bases, J lost 7 bases, and 9 bases lay in between. The CDR3 extends over 12 amino acids. What was sequenced was peripheral blood. The chain recombines TRBV24-1 with TRBJ2-7; no firm D call. The origin of this receptor is a human donor in a cohort sampled during active COVID-19. Here the CDR3 DNA reads TGTGCCACCAGTGATAGGTACGGGGAGCAGTACTTC. Its protein is CATSDRYGEQYF.